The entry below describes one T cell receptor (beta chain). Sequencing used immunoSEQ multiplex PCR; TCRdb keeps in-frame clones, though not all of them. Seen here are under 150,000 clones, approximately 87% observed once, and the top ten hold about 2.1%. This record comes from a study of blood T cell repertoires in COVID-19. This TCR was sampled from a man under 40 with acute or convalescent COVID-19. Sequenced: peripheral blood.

CDR3 region: CASSPGQSTDTQYF. The CDR3 DNA reads TGTGCCAGCAGCCCAGGACAGTCTACAGATACGCAGTATTTT. The chain links TRBV11-3 to TRBJ2-3; TRBD1 is a possible D gene (6 bases). The CDR3 consists of 14 residues. Trimming took off 5 bases at V and 3 bases at J, with 12 bases between the two ends. CDR1 and CDR2 (germline): SGHNT, YENEEA.